This T cell receptor (beta chain) was obtained from a study of identical twins. Regarding the study as a whole: Insertions were fewer in abundant cord blood beta clonotypes, whereas memory repertoires showed none of this pattern.

With regard to this clonotype: Its antigen is unknown.

The V end lost 7 bases, the J end lost 6 bases, and 14 bases lay between the germline ends. CDR3 size: 13 residues. The germline CDR1 and CDR2 sequences are SGHRS and YFSETQ. TCRdb reprocessed the 5' RACE reads with MiXCR, giving one entry per CDR3 protein. The sample contains about 720,000 distinct CDR3 sequences, roughly 18% of which appear only once. These data are also associated with another study on T cells expressing NK-cell markers.

This receptor was identified in a woman between 18 and 29 years old in good health. The source material was PBMCs. The J gene is TRBJ2-1, the V gene TRBV5-1; D perhaps matches TRBD2 (5 bases). CDR3: CASRVFSANEQFF. The CDR3 nucleotides read TGCGCCAGCCGCGTCTTTAGCGCCAATGAGCAGTTCTTC.